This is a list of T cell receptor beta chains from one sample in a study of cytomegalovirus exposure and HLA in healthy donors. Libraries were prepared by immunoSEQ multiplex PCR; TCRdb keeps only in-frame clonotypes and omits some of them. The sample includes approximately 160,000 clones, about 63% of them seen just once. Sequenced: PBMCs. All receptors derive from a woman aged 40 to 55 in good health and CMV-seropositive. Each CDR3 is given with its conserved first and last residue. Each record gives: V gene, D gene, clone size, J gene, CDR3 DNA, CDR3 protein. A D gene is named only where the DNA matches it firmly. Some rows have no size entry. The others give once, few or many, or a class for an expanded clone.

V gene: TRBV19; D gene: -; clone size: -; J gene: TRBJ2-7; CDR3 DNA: TGTGCCAGTAGTATCCGTCCAGGGTATTCCTACGAGCAGTACTTC; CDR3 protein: CASSIRPGYSYEQYF
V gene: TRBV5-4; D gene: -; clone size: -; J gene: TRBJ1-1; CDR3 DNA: TGTGCCAGCAGCTTCGGGGGGGATGGGAACACTGAAGCTTTCTTT; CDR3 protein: CASSFGGDGNTEAFF
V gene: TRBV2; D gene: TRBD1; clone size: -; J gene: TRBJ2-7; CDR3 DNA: TGTGCCATGACGGGGACAGGGAGCTCCTACGAGCAGTACTTC; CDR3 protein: CAMTGTGSSYEQYF
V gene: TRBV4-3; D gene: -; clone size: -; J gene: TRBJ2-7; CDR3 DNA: TGCGCCAGCAGCCAAGATCAATTCCGAGAAAGCGAGCAGTACTTC; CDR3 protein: CASSQDQFRESEQYF
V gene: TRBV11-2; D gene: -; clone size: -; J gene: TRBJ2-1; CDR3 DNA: TGTGCCAGCAGCCCTTACGCGGGAATGGGGAATGAGCAGTTCTTC; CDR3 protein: CASSPYAGMGNEQFF
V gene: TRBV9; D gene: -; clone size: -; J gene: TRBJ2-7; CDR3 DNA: TGTGCCAGCAGCGTAGGACAGACCACCTACGAGCAGTACTTC; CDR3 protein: CASSVGQTTYEQYF
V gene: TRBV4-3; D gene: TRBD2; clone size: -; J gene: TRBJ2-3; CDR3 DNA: TGCGCCAGCAGCCAAGGTCAAGCGGGAGGTGGAGATACGCAGTATTTT; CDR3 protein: CASSQGQAGGGDTQYF
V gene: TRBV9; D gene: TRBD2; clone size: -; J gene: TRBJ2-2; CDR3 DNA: TGTGCCAGCAGCGCCACGAGCGGGGGCCAGCCCACCGGGGAGCTGTTTTTT; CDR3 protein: CASSATSGGQPTGELFF
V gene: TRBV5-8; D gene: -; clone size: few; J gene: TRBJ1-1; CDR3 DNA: TGTGCCAGCAGCTTGGGACACCCCAAAGCTTTCTTT; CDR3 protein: CASSLGHPKAFF
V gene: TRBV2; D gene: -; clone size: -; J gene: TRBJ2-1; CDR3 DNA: TGTGCCAGCAGTAGCGGTGCCTACAATGAGCAGTTCTTC; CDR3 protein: CASSSGAYNEQFF
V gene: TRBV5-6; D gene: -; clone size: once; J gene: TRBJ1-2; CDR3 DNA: TGTGCCAGCAGCTTTGAGGGAGGGAGTGGCTACACCTTC; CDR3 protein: CASSFEGGSGYTF
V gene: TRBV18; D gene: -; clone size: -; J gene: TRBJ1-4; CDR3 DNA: TGTGCCAGCTCACCGGGGAGTTCCCGTAATGAAAAACTGTTTTTT; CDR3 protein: CASSPGSSRNEKLFF
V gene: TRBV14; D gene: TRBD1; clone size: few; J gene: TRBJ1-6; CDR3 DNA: TGTGCCAGCAGCCAAGGGCAGGGGGCGACTTCACCCCTCCACTTT; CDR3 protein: CASSQGQGATSPLHF
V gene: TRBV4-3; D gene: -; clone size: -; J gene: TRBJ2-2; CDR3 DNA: TGCGCCAGCAGCCAAGATCGGAGCCTCAACACCGGGGAGCTGTTTTTT; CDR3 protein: CASSQDRSLNTGELFF
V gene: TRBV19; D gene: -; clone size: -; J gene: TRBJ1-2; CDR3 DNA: TGTGCCAGCAGACTAGACCCTAACTATGGCTACACCTTC; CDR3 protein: CASRLDPNYGYTF
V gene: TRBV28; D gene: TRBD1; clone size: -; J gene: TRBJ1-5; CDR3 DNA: TGTGCCAGCAGTCTCCTGCAGGGACAGGGCAATCAGCCCCAGCATTTT; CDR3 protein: CASSLLQGQGNQPQHF
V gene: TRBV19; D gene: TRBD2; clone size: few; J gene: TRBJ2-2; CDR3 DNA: TGTGCCAGTAGTGGAGCGGGGACCGGGGAGCTGTTTTTT; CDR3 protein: CASSGAGTGELFF
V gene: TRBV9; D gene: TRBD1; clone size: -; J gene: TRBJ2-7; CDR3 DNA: TGTGCCAGCGGACAGGGGACTTACGAGCAGTACTTC; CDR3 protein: CASGQGTYEQYF
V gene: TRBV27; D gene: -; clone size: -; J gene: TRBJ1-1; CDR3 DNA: TGTGCCAGCATTAATCACGGGAACACTGAAGCTTTCTTT; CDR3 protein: CASINHGNTEAFF
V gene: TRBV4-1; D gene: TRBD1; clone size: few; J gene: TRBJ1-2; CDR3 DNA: TGCGCCAGCAGCCAAAGGACAGGGACTAACTATGGCTACACCTTC; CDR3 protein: CASSQRTGTNYGYTF
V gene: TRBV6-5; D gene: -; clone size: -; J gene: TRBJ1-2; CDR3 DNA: TGTGCCAGCAGCGACAGGCGCCGGGGCTACACCTTC; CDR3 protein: CASSDRRRGYTF
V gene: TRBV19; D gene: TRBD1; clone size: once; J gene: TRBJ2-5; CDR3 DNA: TGTGCCAGTAGTCCCACCGGGACAGGGAGGGTTGGGGAGACCCAGTACTTC; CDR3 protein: CASSPTGTGRVGETQYF
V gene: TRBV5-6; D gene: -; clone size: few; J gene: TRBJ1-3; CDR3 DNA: TGTGCCAGCGGCCCGGGTGGCCGGGGAAACACCATATATTTT; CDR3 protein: CASGPGGRGNTIYF
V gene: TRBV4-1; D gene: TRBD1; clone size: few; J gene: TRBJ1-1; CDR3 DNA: TGCGCCAGCAGATTTGGACAGGGAAACACTGAAGCTTTCTTT; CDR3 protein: CASRFGQGNTEAFF
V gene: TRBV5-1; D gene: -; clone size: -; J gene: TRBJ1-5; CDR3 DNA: TGCGCCAGCAGCTTGGCCGAGGATCAGCCCCAGCATTTT; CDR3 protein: CASSLAEDQPQHF
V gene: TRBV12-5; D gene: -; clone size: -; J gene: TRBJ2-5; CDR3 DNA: TGTGCTAGTTCTCGTAAAATGGAGGCCCAGTACTTC; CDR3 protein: CASSRKMEAQYF
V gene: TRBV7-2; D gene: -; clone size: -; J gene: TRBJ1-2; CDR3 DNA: TGTGCCAGCAGCTTAGGGCAGGTCAACTATGGCTACACCTTC; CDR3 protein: CASSLGQVNYGYTF
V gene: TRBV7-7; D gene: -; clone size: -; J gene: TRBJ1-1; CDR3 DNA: TGTGCTAGCAGCCCCATCGGGAGGGCCGCTGAAGCTTTCTTT; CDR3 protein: CASSPIGRAAEAFF
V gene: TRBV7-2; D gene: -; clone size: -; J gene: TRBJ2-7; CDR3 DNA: TGTGCCAGCAGCTTAGGCGGGTACCCCTACGAGCAGTACTTC; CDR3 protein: CASSLGGYPYEQYF
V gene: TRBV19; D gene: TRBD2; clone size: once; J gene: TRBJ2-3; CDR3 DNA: TGTGCCAGTAGTATGACTAGCGGGACCGAAGATACGCAGTATTTT; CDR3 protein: CASSMTSGTEDTQYF
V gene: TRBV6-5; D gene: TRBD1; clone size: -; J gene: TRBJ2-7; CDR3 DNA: TGTGCCAGCAGGTTTCCAGGGGGCTACGAGCAGTACTTC; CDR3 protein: CASRFPGGYEQYF
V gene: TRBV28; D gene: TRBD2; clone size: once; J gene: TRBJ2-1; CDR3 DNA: TGTGCCAGCACCGTACAACTAGCGGGATACAATGAGCAGTTCTTC; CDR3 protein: CASTVQLAGYNEQFF
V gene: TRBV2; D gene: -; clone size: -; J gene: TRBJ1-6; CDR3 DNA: TGTGCCAGCAGTGAAGAAAGGCGGGGGGTAGGGTCACCCCTCAACTTT; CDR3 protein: CASSEERRGVGSPLNF
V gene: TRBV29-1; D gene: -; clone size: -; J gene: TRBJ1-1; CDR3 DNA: TGCAGCGTTGTAGATATGGACAAGAACACTGAAGCTTTCTTT; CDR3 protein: CSVVDMDKNTEAFF
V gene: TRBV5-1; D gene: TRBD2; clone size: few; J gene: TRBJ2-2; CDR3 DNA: TGCGCCAGCAGCTTAGGAGCGGGGGCCGGGGAGCTGTTTTTT; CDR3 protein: CASSLGAGAGELFF
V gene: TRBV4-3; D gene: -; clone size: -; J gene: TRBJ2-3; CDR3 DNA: TGCGCCAGCAGCCAAGATGCTAGCTATAGCACAGATACGCAGTATTTT; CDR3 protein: CASSQDASYSTDTQYF
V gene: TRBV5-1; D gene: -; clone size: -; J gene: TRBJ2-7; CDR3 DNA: TGCGCCAGCAGCGCGGGGCCAGGGCTCTCCTACGAGCAGTACTTC; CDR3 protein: CASSAGPGLSYEQYF
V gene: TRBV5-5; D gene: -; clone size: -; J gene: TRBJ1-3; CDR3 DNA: TGTGCCAGCAGCCCCCCAGGGGCTGGAAACACCATATATTTT; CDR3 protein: CASSPPGAGNTIYF
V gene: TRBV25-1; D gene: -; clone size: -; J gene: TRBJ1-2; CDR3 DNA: TGTGCCAGCAGACAGACGCCCCTTGGCTACACCTTC; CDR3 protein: CASRQTPLGYTF
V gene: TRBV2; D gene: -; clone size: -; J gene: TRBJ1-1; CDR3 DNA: TGTGCCAGCAGTGAAGGGCGCGGGAACACTGAAGCTTTCTTT; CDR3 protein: CASSEGRGNTEAFF
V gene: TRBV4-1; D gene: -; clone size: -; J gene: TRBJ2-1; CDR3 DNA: TGCGCCAGCAGCCAAGATGCAGGTTACAATGAGCAGTTCTTC; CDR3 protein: CASSQDAGYNEQFF
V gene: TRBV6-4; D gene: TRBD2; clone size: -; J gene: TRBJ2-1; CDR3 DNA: TGTGCCAGCAGTGTAGCGGGGGGATTCAATGAGCAGTTCTTC; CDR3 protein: CASSVAGGFNEQFF
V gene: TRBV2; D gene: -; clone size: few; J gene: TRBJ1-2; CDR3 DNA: TGTGCCAGCAGTGACAGTCTCCATGGCTACACCTTC; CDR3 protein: CASSDSLHGYTF
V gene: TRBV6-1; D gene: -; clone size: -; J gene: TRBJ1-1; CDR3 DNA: TGTGCCAGCGGTTCGCGTCGGAACACTGAAGCTTTCTTT; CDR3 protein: CASGSRRNTEAFF
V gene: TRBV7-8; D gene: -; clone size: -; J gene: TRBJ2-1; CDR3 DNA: TGTGCCAGCATCCAAGCGGGCCGCTCCTACAATGAGCAGTTCTTC; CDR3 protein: CASIQAGRSYNEQFF
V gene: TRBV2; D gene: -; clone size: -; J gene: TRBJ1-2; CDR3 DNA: TGTGCCAGCAGTGAGGACAGTTATGGCTACACCTTC; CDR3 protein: CASSEDSYGYTF
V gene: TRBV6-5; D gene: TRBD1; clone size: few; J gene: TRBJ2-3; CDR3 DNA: TGTGCCAGCAGCCCCGGGACAGAGAGCACAGATACGCAGTATTTT; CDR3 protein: CASSPGTESTDTQYF
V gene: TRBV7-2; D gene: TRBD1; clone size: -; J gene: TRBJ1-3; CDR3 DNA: TGTGCCAGCAGCCTACAGGGGGCCGAGACCATATATTTT; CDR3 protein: CASSLQGAETIYF
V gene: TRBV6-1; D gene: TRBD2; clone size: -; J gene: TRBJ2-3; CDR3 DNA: TGTGCCAGCAGTGAAGGCCCAGCGGGGGCCACAGATACGCAGTATTTT; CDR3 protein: CASSEGPAGATDTQYF
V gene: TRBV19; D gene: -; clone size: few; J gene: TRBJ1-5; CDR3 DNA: TGTGCCAGTAGTCGAATTGGGCTCAATCAGCCCCAGCATTTT; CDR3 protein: CASSRIGLNQPQHF
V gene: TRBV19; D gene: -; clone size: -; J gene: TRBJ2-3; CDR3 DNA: TGTGCCAGTAGTCAGGATAGCGGAACAAGCACAGATACGCAGTATTTT; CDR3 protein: CASSQDSGTSTDTQYF
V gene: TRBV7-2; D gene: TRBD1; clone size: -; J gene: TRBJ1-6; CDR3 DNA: TGTGCCAGCAGCTCGCCCGGACAGGGAAATTCACCCCTCCACTTT; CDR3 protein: CASSSPGQGNSPLHF
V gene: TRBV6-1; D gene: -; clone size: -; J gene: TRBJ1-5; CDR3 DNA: TGTGCCAGCAGTGGGACAGCGTATCAGCCCCAGCATTTT; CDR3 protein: CASSGTAYQPQHF
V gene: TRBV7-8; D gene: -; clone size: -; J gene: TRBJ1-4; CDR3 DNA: TGTGCCAGCAGCTTGTATCAAGGGGTCGGGGAAAAACTGTTTTTT; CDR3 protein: CASSLYQGVGEKLFF
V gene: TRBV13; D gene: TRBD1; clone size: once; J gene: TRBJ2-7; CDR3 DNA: TGTGCCAGCAGTCGCCAGGGGGCATTGTACGAGCAGTACTTC; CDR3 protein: CASSRQGALYEQYF
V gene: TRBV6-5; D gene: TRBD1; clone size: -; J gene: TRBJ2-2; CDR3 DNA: TGTGCCAGACAGGACAGGGGGAACACCGGGGAGCTGTTTTTT; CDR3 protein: CARQDRGNTGELFF
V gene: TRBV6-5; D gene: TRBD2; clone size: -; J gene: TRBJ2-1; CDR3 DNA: TGTGCCAGCAGTTACCTCCCGGCGGGAGGGGGTGAGCAGTTCTTC; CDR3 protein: CASSYLPAGGGEQFF
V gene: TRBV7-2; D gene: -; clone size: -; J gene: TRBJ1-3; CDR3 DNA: TGTGCCAGCAGCCCAGGGGCCACTGGAAACACCATATATTTT; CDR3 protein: CASSPGATGNTIYF
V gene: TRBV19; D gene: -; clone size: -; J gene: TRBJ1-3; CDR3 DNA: TGTGCCAGTATCAGGGGCTTCTCTGGAAACACCATATATTTT; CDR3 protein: CASIRGFSGNTIYF